A single sample gave rise to the 9 T cell receptor beta chains below, sequenced in a study of cytomegalovirus exposure and HLA in healthy donors (dated by TCRdb to about 2017). Receptor amplification or capture employed the immunoSEQ multiplex PCR assay. For the multiplex PCR, a mixture combining 60 forward primers for TCR Vbeta segments and 13 reverse primers for TCR Jbeta segments was used. Not all clones reach the TCRdb copy of this immuneACCESS table, which keeps in-frame sequences only. Checked studies attribute under half of the gap to unresolved V genes and leave the rest unexplained. For this sample the table gives 150,000 to 200,000 clones, of which around four fifths were detected only once. The ten largest make up 0.95% to 1.4% of the sample. Sample: PBMCs. Source of these receptors: a woman aged 35 to 49 in good health and CMV-seronegative.

The sample holds one count of this clone. The chain combines TRBV6-1 with TRBJ1-2; TRBD1 matches at 7 bases. Losses at the gene ends were 3 bases for V and 7 bases for J; bases not matched to a gene: 11. This CDR3 has 15 amino acids. Germline assignment: CDR1 MNHNS and CDR2 SASEGT. The CDR3 loop reads CASSDRTGDPLGYTF. Here the CDR3 DNA reads TGTGCCAGCAGTGACCGGACAGGAGACCCCCTTGGCTACACCTTC.

For this clone: The sample contains more than one DNA sequence encoding this CDR3. The chain combines TRBV19 with TRBJ2-2; 9 bases line up with TRBD2. The length of the CDR3 is 16 residues. V was clipped by 9 bases and J by 4 bases; unmatched bases: 12. Germline lookup yields CDR1 LNHDA and CDR2 SQIVND (reference sequence). The CDR3 DNA follows: TGTGCCAGCAGCCTTCTAGCGGGGACGGGCACCGGGGAGCTGTTTTTT. This translates into CASSLLAGTGTGELFF.

This chain uses TRBV19 with TRBJ1-3; 7 bases match TRBD1. CDR3 length equals 14 residues. Trimming at V came to 5 bases and at J to 4 bases, leaving 5 bases not matched to a gene. Per germline, CDR1 LNHDA and CDR2 SQIVND (reference sequence). The CDR3 loop reads CASSVTGLGNTIYF. The CDR3 DNA is TGTGCCAGTAGTGTGACAGGGCTCGGAAACACCATATATTTT.

This clone was picked up one time. V usage is TRBV5-5 and J usage is TRBJ1-1; 8 bases fit TRBD1. Trimming at V came to 3 bases and at J to 6 bases, leaving 13 bases not matched to a gene. Germline CDR1 reads SGHKS; CDR2 reads YYEKEE (reference sequence). The CDR3 has 16 amino acids. The CDR3 region has the DNA TGTGCCAGCAGCTCTATGGGTGTGGACAGGGTATCTGAAGCTTTCTTT. Translated, it gives CASSSMGVDRVSEAFF.

This clone was counted once. The rearrangement uses TRBV11-2 and TRBJ1-1; possible D gene TRBD1, 6 bases. The germline V gene has CDR1 SGHAT and CDR2 FQNNGV. Trimming cost V 7 bases and J 0 bases, with 12 bases left between them. The CDR3 is 14 amino acids. Written as DNA, the CDR3 is TGTGCCAGCACCCCGGACAGAGTGAACACTGAAGCTTTCTTT. Translated: CASTPDRVNTEAFF.

The CDR3 region is CASRSQTSGSSYEQYV. CDR3 DNA: TGTGCAAGTCGCTCCCAGACTAGCGGGAGCTCCTACGAGCAGTACGTC. J is TRBJ2-7 and V is TRBV12-2; the table's D call TRBD2 went unverified against the DNA. TRBV12-2 is flagged as a pseudogene. The CDR3 runs 16 residues.

Details on this clone: The junction does not match germline at one end; this may be a read error. This chain connects TRBV11-3 to TRBJ2-1; a weak D match, TRBD2 (5 bases). The CDR3 is 15 amino acids. CDR1 SGHNT and CDR2 YENEEA come from the germline V gene. The CDR3 region has the DNA TGTGCCAGCCGCTTGAGGGAGAGACCCTACAATGAGCAGTTCTTC. Its translation: CASRLRERPYNEQFF. Using reference TRBV11-3 and TRBJ2-1 for the parts outside the CDR3, the full variable domain is EAGVVQSPRYKIIEKKQPVAFWCNPISGHNTLYWYLQNLGQGPELLIRYENEEAVDDSQLPKDRFSAERLKGVDSTLKIQPAELGDSAVYLCASRLRERPYNEQFFGPGTRLTVL.

This clone appeared a few times. The chain is built from TRBV29-1 and TRBJ2-1; 11 bases match TRBD2. Germline CDR1 is SQVTM and CDR2 is ANQGSEA. Trimming cost V 7 bases and J 5 bases; bases outside gene matches: 10. The CDR3 is 15 amino acids. CDR3 in DNA: TGCAGCGGGGGGGTGGGGACTAGCGGTAACAATGAGCAGTTCTTC. This sequence encodes CSGGVGTSGNNEQFF.

The rearrangement links TRBV9 to TRBJ1-3, with a tentative D call TRBD1 (6 bases). The CDR3 extends over 17 amino acids. Germline-derived CDR1 and CDR2 are SGDLS and YYNGEE. V lost 3 bases to trimming and J lost 3 bases, with 19 bases between them. For the CDR3, the DNA is TGTGCCAGCAGCGCCCGGGGTGACAGGACGTTTGGAAACACCATATATTTT. Its translation is CASSARGDRTFGNTIYF. The full variable domain, with the rest looked up from reference TRBV9 and TRBJ1-3, is DSGVTQTPKHLITATGQRVTLRCSPRSGDLSVYWYQQSLDQGLQFLIQYYNGEERAKGNILERFSAQQFPDLHSELNLSSLELGDSALYFCASSARGDRTFGNTIYFGEGSWLTVV.